This T cell receptor beta chain stems from a study of CD8 T cells in Susac syndrome. Overall study results and limits: It was acknowledged by the study that relatively few individuals were included in its TCR sequencing and HLA analysis.

The CDR3 spans 14 residues. Deletions cut 3 bases from V and 0 bases from J, with 8 bases between. From blood CD8+ and CD4+ T cells, TCR beta sequences were generated. The CD8+ and CD4+ T cells were isolated magnetically using a negative isolation approach, whereas the TEMRA cells were enriched by FACS. Regarding this clonotype: What it recognizes is unknown.

Reverse transcription of about 0.5 to 1 ug RNA used random hexamers. Amplification of TCR beta CDR3 was carried out by immunoSEQ multiplex PCR, which covered 54 Vbeta and 13 Jbeta segments. TCRdb analysed the immunoSEQ multiplex PCR reads with MiXCR anew, one entry per CDR3 protein. Of fewer than 150,000 distinct CDR3 sequences listed, about 95% are singletons. The chain uses TRBV12-3 or TRBV12-4 and TRBJ1-2; D is uncertain. Sequenced sample: CD4+ T cells from PBMCs. The source of this sequence is a human donor in good health. CDR3 region: CASSFSVPNYGYTF. The DNA for the CDR3 is TGTGCCAGCAGTTTCTCGGTGCCTAACTATGGCTACACCTTC.